Listed here are 10 T cell receptor beta chains from one sample, sequenced in a study of T cells in Graves' hyperthyroidism and ophthalmopathy (dated by TCRdb to about 2019). The receptor library was made with multiplex PCR. Sequencing was carried out with an Illumina HiSeq 2000. TCR beta CDR3 regions were amplified from RNA transcripts. The TCR CDR3 was subjected to a first round of RT-PCR using the HTBI primer set and the Qiagen OneStep RT-PCR kit. TCRdb's own reprocessing of the public reads used fastp at Q25 and MiXCR and kept productive beta chains. Rows are combined by CDR3 protein, so each entry shows the most common genes and DNA. This sample is represented by 600,000 or so distinct CDR3 sequences; approximately 15% of them were singletons. The ten largest clones add up to 7.1% of the sample. The sequencing sample was made of blood. The receptors stem from a woman under 30 with Graves' ophthalmopathy.

This chain links TRBV6-1 with TRBJ2-7; D unclear. With 6 bases removed from V and 4 bases from J, the gap between germline ends came to 16 bases. The CDR3 is made up of 14 amino acids. Germline assignment: CDR1 MNHNS and CDR2 SASEGT. CDR3 DNA sequence: TGTGCCAGCAGCCAACGCGTAATCCCATACGAGCAGTACTTC. This gives the protein CASSQRVIPYEQYF.

This clonotype was seen ten or more times. This chain joins TRBV2 and TRBJ2-3; 9 bases map to TRBD1. V was clipped by 5 bases and J by 2 bases; unmatched bases: 8. The germline V gene encodes CDR1 SNHLY and CDR2 FYNNEI. CDR3 length equals 16 residues. CDR3 sequence: CASSRRDREFTDTQYF. In nucleotides, the CDR3 is TGTGCCAGCAGTCGAAGGGACAGGGAGTTCACAGATACGCAGTATTTT.

The chain has TRBV4-3 and TRBJ2-3; 7 bases map to TRBD2. The CDR3 has 17 amino acids. From germline, CDR1 is LGHNA and CDR2 YSLEER. After removal of 1 base from V and 10 bases from J, the junction contained 17 bases not matched to a gene. The CDR3 bases are TGCGCCAGCAGCCAAGCAATCGGGGCGGGAGAGGGTAGACCGCAGTATTTT. Translating it yields CASSQAIGAGEGRPQYF.

This clonotype was recorded many times. The CDR3 is CASSEQTAQETQYF. In DNA form, the CDR3 reads TGTGCCAGCAGTGAACAGACGGCACAAGAGACCCAGTACTTC. The V call is TRBV6-1, the J call TRBJ2-5; D unclear. Germline-derived CDR1 and CDR2 are MNHNS and SASEGT. V was shortened by 2 bases and J by 2 bases, with 9 bases between the two germline ends. This CDR3 is 14 amino acids long.

This chain uses TRBV4-1 with TRBJ1-2; TRBD1 aligns across 8 bases. The V and J ends lost 7 bases and 2 bases, in that order; junction bases with no gene match: 15. CDR1 and CDR2 from the germline V gene are MGHRA and YSYEKL. This CDR3 spans 17 amino acids. Here the CDR3 reads CASTPPGRTGSNYGYTF. Here the CDR3 DNA reads TGCGCCAGCACCCCCCCGGGGAGGACAGGGTCCAACTATGGCTACACCTTC.

Many counts were recorded for this clonotype. The chain is built from TRBV28 and TRBJ1-1, with 10 nucleotides matching TRBD1. There are 16 residues in the CDR3. J was trimmed by 4 bases and V by 8 bases; bases with no gene match: 13. Germline V gene data show CDR1 as MDHEN and CDR2 as SYDVKM. The CDR3 spells CASLDRQGAGGTEAFF. The CDR3 nucleotides read TGTGCCAGCCTGGATAGACAGGGGGCAGGAGGCACTGAAGCTTTCTTT.

This clonotype was found a few times. The rearrangement joins TRBV9 to TRBJ2-7, with 8 bases identical to TRBD2. This CDR3 comprises 15 residues. J lost 6 bases, V lost 3 bases, and 11 bases had no gene match. Germline assignment: CDR1 SGDLS and CDR2 YYNGEE. Here the CDR3 reads CASSGGGAGAVEQYF. The CDR3 DNA reads as TGTGCCAGCAGCGGGGGGGGAGCGGGAGCGGTCGAGCAGTACTTC.

This clonotype was counted at least ten times. The chain combines TRBV11-1 with TRBJ2-1; 7 positions agree with TRBD1. Germline V CDR1 and CDR2: SGHAT, FQDESV (reference sequence). CDR3 size: 13 residues. Trimming removed 3 bases from V and 12 bases from J; junction bases left unmatched: 8. The CDR3, as DNA: TGTGCCAGCAGCTTGGGACAGATCAAAGGGCAGTTCTTC. This sequence encodes CASSLGQIKGQFF.

This clonotype was counted many times. The V gene is TRBV28, the J gene TRBJ1-2; 9 nucleotides line up with TRBD1. Trimming at V came to 6 bases and at J to 2 bases, leaving 10 bases not matched to a gene. Germline loops: CDR1 MDHEN, CDR2 SYDVKM. This CDR3 has 16 residues. The CDR3 sequence is CASSSLQGATNYGYTF. CDR3 in DNA: TGTGCCAGCAGCTCCTTACAGGGGGCTACGAACTATGGCTACACCTTC.

This clonotype was seen ten or more times. This chain's CDR3 is CASSLWASGRTDTQYF. The CDR3 nucleotides read TGTGCCAGCAGTTTATGGGCTAGCGGGCGCACAGATACGCAGTATTTT. The J gene is TRBJ2-3, the V gene TRBV28, with TRBD2 matching over 8 bases. V dropped 0 bases and J dropped 1; count of bases not matched to a gene: 3. Germline values: CDR1 MDHEN, CDR2 SYDVKM. The CDR3 contains 16 residues.